The next 22 T cell receptor beta chains were all read from a single sample in a study of HIV-infected patients and healthy controls (dated by TCRdb to between 2012 and 2015). Libraries were prepared through 5' RACE. Sequencing used an Illumina MiSeq. Reverse transcription of about 500 ng RNA was performed with SuperScript III using primers directed against the alpha and beta constant regions. Alpha and beta chain libraries were generated separately via chain-specific third strand synthesis with multiplexing indices. The public reads were run again by TCRdb, first through fastp at Q25 and then through MiXCR, and only productive beta chains were kept. A single entry per CDR3 protein holds the most common genes and DNA from its merged rows. The sample yields 18,000 or so distinct CDR3 sequences; 12% were counted once. The ten most abundant clones make up roughly 10% of the sample. Whole blood was used without cell fractionation, so all unsorted peripheral T cells were reflected in the repertoire.

The sample taken for sequencing was blood. The receptors here all came from an adult in good health.

The chain couples TRBV5-1 to TRBJ1-5; 7 bases align to TRBD1. With V trimmed by 0 bases and J by 9 bases, 3 bases remained unmatched. Germline V lookup: CDR1 SGHRS, CDR2 YFSETQ. The CDR3 runs to 13 residues. In nucleotides, the CDR3 is TGCGCCAGCAGCTTGGGGCAGGGGGGGCCCCAGCATTTT. Protein sequence: CASSLGQGGPQHF. Looking up the rest from reference TRBV5-1 and TRBJ1-5 gives the full variable domain: KAGVTQTPRYLIKTRGQQVTLSCSPISGHRSVSWYQQTPGQGLQFLFEYFSETQRNKGNFPGRFSGRQFSNSRSEMNVSTLELGDSALYLCASSLGQGGPQHFGDGTRLSIL.

This clonotype has at least ten counts. J is TRBJ2-1 and V is TRBV7-2; possibly TRBD2 for D (5 bases). CDR1 is SGHTA and CDR2 is FQGNSA in the germline V gene. The CDR3 totals 13 residues. V was trimmed by 10 bases and J by 5 bases, leaving 15 bases between them. The CDR3 loop reads CAIGERAHNEQFF. The DNA of the CDR3 is TGTGCCATCGGGGAGAGGGCTCACAATGAGCAGTTCTTC.

There are many counts of this clonotype. V usage is TRBV20-1 and J usage is TRBJ1-1; D gene uncertain. CDR1 is DFQATT, CDR2 SNEGSKA, per germline (reference sequence). The CDR3 consists of 11 residues. V was clipped by 6 bases and J by 4 bases, with 9 bases between them. CDR3 residues: CSAKRPTEAFF. DNA of the CDR3: TGCAGTGCCAAGCGACCCACTGAAGCTTTCTTT.

V and J are TRBV5-1 and TRBJ2-1; D possibly corresponds to TRBD1 (6 bases). The germline CDR1 and CDR2 sequences are SGHRS and YFSETQ. V was shortened by 6 bases and J by 9 bases, with 13 bases between the two germline ends. There are 12 residues in the CDR3. The CDR3 loop is CASTQRGSEQFF. The CDR3, as DNA: TGCGCCAGCACCCAAAGGGGGAGTGAGCAGTTCTTC.

There are many counts of this clonotype. The J gene is TRBJ2-7, the V gene TRBV4-3, with 8 bases that match TRBD2. There are 15 residues in the CDR3. The germline gives CDR1 LGHNA, CDR2 YSLEER. With 0 bases clipped from V and 3 bases from J, the junction kept 4 bases outside the gene matches. CDR3 sequence (DNA): TGCGCCAGCAGCCAAGATCAGGCGGGGGGCTACGAGCAGTACTTC. It encodes CASSQDQAGGYEQYF.

The V call is TRBV5-8, the J call TRBJ1-4, with D uncertain. The length of the CDR3 is 15 residues. CDR1 and CDR2 (germline): SGHTS, YDEGEE. V was pared by 4 bases and J by 6 bases, with 16 bases between. In DNA form, the CDR3 reads TGTGCCAGCAGCCCGAGGTCACGTGGGGATGAAAAACTGTTTTTT. It encodes CASSPRSRGDEKLFF.

This clonotype was picked up many times. This rearrangement joins TRBV6-2 or TRBV6-3 to TRBJ1-5; D is perhaps TRBD1 (6 bases). Germline V lookup: CDR1 MNHEY, CDR2 SVGEGT. The V gene lost 11 bases and the J gene lost 4 bases, with 12 bases spanning the gap. This CDR3 spans 12 amino acids. CDR3 nucleotide sequence: TGTGCCGGGGGGCAGAGGAATCAGCCCCAGCATTTT. It encodes CAGGQRNQPQHF.

At least ten counts were recorded for this clonotype. The chain carries TRBV11-3 and TRBJ2-2, with 12 nucleotides matching TRBD2. The germline V gene has CDR1 SGHNT and CDR2 YENEEA. The J segment lost 4 bases and the V segment lost 1 base, leaving 1 base of the junction unmatched. The CDR3 sequence is 16 residues long. CDR3 amino acids: CASSLASGGVTGELFF. CDR3 nucleotide sequence: TGTGCCAGCAGCTTAGCTAGCGGGGGGGTCACCGGGGAGCTGTTTTTT.

This clonotype counts as medium-sized. The chain links TRBV5-1 to TRBJ2-3, with D tentatively TRBD1 (8 bases). Trimming cost V 2 bases and J 5 bases, with 18 bases left between them. The CDR3 spans 16 residues. Germline loops: CDR1 SGHRS, CDR2 YFSETQ. Written as DNA, the CDR3 is TGCGCCAGCAGCTTCCGAGCGGGACAGGTAATAGATACGCAGTATTTT. The encoded protein is CASSFRAGQVIDTQYF.

This clonotype has at least ten counts. The chain couples TRBV7-9 to TRBJ1-3; the D is unclear. Germline CDR1 and CDR2: SEHNR and FQNEAQ (reference sequence). V dropped 5 bases and J dropped 0 bases, with 8 bases sitting between them. The CDR3 runs 14 residues. The CDR3 reads CASSVGSSGNTIYF. The CDR3 coding sequence is TGTGCCAGCAGCGTGGGTAGCTCTGGAAACACCATATATTTT.

In its sample, this clonotype was seen a few times. The chain is built from TRBV20-1 and TRBJ2-3; maybe TRBD2 (5 bases). V was cut by 3 bases and J by 6 bases, with 10 bases left in between. CDR3 length: 12 amino acids. CDR1 is DFQATT and CDR2 is SNEGSKA in the germline V gene (reference sequence). The CDR3 DNA follows: TGCAGTGCTAGTCGGGGTCCCGATACGCAGTATTTT. This sequence encodes CSASRGPDTQYF.

This clonotype was counted ten times or more. V usage is TRBV4-2 and J usage is TRBJ2-1, with 9 bases identical to TRBD2. The germline gives CDR1 LGHNA, CDR2 YNFKEQ. This CDR3 has 14 amino acids. The J segment lost 10 bases and the V segment lost 3 bases, leaving 7 bases of the junction unmatched. This CDR3 is CASSHAGTSREQFF. The DNA for the CDR3 is TGTGCCAGCAGCCATGCCGGGACTAGCAGAGAGCAGTTCTTC.

The chain has TRBV7-9 and TRBJ1-4, with D unresolved. V dropped 5 bases and J dropped 11 bases, with 9 bases sitting between them. The CDR3 has 11 amino acids. Germline CDR1 reads SEHNR; CDR2 reads FQNEAQ (reference sequence). CDR3 coding DNA: TGTGCCAGCAGCAAGGGCGAGAAACTGTTTTTT. Translated: CASSKGEKLFF.

There are many counts of this clonotype. The rearrangement joins TRBV6-5 to TRBJ1-2; a possible D gene is TRBD1 (5 bases). There are 15 residues in the CDR3. Germline V gene sequence: CDR1 MNHEY, CDR2 SVGAGI. Trimming took off 6 bases at V and 5 bases at J, with 19 bases between the two ends. CDR3 residues: CASRPNRLGGYGYTF. The CDR3 nucleotides read TGTGCCAGCAGGCCCAACCGGCTTGGGGGGTATGGCTACACCTTC.

The sample holds many counts of this clonotype. The V gene is TRBV12-3 or TRBV12-4, the J gene TRBJ1-2, with D tentatively TRBD1 (6 bases). The germline V and J ends were trimmed by 3 bases and 4 bases, with 24 bases remaining between them. The CDR3 extends over 18 amino acids. The CDR3 DNA follows: TGTGCCAGCAGTTTCCGATTCGCTCAACAGGGCAGGACCTATGGCTACACCTTC. Protein product: CASSFRFAQQGRTYGYTF.

By share of the sample, this clonotype is medium-sized. This chain connects TRBV4-3 to TRBJ1-2, with no clear D. V was cut by 2 bases and J by 5 bases, with 12 bases left in between. This CDR3 has 14 residues. Per the germline V gene, CDR1 is LGHNA and CDR2 is YSLEER. The CDR3 region has the DNA TGCGCCAGCAGCCAACCCAGTGGGAGGTATGGCTACACCTTC. Translation: CASSQPSGRYGYTF.

This chain joins TRBV13 and TRBJ2-1; possible D gene TRBD2, 5 bases. V was pared by 0 bases and J by 9 bases, with 9 bases between. Per germline, CDR1 PRHDT and CDR2 FYEKMQ (reference sequence). The CDR3 is made up of 13 amino acids. The CDR3 coding sequence is TGTGCCAGCAGCTTAGGCGGGGTGACTGAGCAGTTCTTC. Amino acids: CASSLGGVTEQFF.

By share, this clonotype counts as medium-sized. The chain joins TRBV6-7 to TRBJ2-7, with D possibly TRBD1 on 5 matching bases. TRBV6-7 is an open reading frame whose function is uncertain. V lost 0 bases, J lost 6 bases, and 18 bases lay in between. The CDR3 consists of 16 residues. In DNA, the CDR3 is TGTGCCAGCAGTTACTCGATGGACACTCTCCCCAGCGAGCAGTACTTC. This codes for CASSYSMDTLPSEQYF.

This clonotype is medium-sized. This chain uses TRBV29-1 with TRBJ2-3; a possible D gene is TRBD1 (6 bases). The germline V gene has CDR1 SQVTM and CDR2 ANQGSEA. CDR3 length: 13 residues. V was cut by 5 bases and J by 0 bases, with 9 bases left in between. The DNA for the CDR3 is TGCAGCGTTAGGCAGGGGAGCACAGATACGCAGTATTTT. It yields the protein CSVRQGSTDTQYF.

This clonotype was found many times. The V and J genes are TRBV5-1 and TRBJ1-1; perhaps TRBD1 as D (6 bases). V lost 4 bases and J 1 base, leaving 14 bases between the germline ends. CDR1 SGHRS and CDR2 YFSETQ come from the germline V gene. This CDR3 comprises 15 residues. The CDR3, as DNA: TGCGCCAGCAGCACCTACAGGGCGGGGAACACTGAAGCTTTCTTT. Amino acids: CASSTYRAGNTEAFF.

The chain combines TRBV5-1 with TRBJ2-1; TRBD1 matches 9 bases. Germline assignment: CDR1 SGHRS and CDR2 YFSETQ. J lost 0 bases, V lost 7 bases, and 2 bases had no gene match. The CDR3 covers 14 residues. The CDR3 sequence: CASHRGLSYNEQFF. The CDR3 region has the DNA TGCGCCAGCCACAGGGGGCTCTCCTACAATGAGCAGTTCTTC.

The V gene is TRBV2, the J gene TRBJ2-2; D gene unclear. Trimming took 6 bases from V and 3 from J, leaving 5 bases between them. CDR3 length equals 12 residues. CDR1 SNHLY and CDR2 FYNNEI come from the germline V gene. CDR3 in amino acids: CASSYHTGELFF. In DNA, the CDR3 is TGTGCCAGCAGCTACCACACCGGGGAGCTGTTTTTT.